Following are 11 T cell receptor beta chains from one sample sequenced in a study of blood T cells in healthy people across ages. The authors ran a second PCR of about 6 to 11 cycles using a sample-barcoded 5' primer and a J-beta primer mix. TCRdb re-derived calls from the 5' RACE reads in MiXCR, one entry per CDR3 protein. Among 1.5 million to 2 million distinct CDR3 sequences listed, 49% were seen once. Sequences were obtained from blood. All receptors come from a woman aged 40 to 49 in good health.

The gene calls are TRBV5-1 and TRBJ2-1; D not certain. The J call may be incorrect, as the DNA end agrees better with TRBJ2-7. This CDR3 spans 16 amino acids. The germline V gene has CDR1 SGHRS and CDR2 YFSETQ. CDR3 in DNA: TGCGCCAGCAGCGTGACCTTCGGATCCTCCTACAATGAGCAGTACTTC. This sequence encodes CASSVTFGSSYNEQYF.

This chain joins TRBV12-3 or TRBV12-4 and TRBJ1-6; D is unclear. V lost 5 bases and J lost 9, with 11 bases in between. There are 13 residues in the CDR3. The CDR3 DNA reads TGTGCCAGCAGTCTGAAGGAGGGTTCACCCCTCCACTTT. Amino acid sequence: CASSLKEGSPLHF.

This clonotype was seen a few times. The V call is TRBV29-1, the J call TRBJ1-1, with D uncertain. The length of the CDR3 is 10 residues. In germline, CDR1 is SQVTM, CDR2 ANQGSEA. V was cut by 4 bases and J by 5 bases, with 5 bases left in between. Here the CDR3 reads CSVGGTEAFF. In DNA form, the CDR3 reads TGCAGCGTTGGGGGTACTGAAGCTTTCTTT.

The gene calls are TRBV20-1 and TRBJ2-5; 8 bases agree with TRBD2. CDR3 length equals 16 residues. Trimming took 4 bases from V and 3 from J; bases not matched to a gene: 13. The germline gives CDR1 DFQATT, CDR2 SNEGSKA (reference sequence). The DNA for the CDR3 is TGCAGTGCTATAGCCGAGCGGGGGTTGGGAAAAGAGACCCAGTACTTC. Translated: CSAIAERGLGKETQYF.

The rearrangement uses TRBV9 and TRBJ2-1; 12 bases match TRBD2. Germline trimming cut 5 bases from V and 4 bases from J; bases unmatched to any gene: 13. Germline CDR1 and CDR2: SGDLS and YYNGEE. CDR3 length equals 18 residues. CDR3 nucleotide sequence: TGTGCCAGCAGTGGGCCGAAAGGTGGGACTAGCGGGTACAATGAGCAGTTCTTC. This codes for CASSGPKGGTSGYNEQFF.

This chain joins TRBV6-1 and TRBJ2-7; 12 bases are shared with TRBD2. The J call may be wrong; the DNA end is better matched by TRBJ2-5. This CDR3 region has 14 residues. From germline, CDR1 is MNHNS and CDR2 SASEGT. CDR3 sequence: CASKGGLAGETQYF. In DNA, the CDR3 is TGTGCCAGCAAGGGGGGACTAGCGGGAGAGACCCAGTACTTC.

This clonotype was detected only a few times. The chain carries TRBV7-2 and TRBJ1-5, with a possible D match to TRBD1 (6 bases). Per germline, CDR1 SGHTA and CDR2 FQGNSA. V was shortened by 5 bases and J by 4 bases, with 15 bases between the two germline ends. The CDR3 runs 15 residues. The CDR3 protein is CASSLNRAPNQPQHF. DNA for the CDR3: TGTGCCAGCAGCCTCAACAGGGCCCCAAATCAGCCCCAGCATTTT.

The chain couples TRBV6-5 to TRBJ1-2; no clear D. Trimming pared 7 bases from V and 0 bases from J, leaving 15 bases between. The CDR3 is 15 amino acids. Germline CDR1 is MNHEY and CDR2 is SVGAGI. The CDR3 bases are TGTGCCAGCACCCTCATCCGGGGAGCTAACTATGGCTACACCTTC. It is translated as CASTLIRGANYGYTF.

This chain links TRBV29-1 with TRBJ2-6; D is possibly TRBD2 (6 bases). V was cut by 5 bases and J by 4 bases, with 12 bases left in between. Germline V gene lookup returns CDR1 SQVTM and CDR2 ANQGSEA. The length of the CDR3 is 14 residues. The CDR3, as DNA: TGCAGCGTTACTGGCGGGACCGGGGCCAACGTCCTGACTTTC. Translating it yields CSVTGGTGANVLTF.

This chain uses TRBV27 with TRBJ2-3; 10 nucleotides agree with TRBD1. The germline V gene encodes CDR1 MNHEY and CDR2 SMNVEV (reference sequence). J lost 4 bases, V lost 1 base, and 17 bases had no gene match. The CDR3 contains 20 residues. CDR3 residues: CASSLYIPLDDRGRADTQYF. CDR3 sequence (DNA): TGTGCCAGCAGTTTATATATACCCCTCGATGACAGGGGGCGAGCAGATACGCAGTATTTT.

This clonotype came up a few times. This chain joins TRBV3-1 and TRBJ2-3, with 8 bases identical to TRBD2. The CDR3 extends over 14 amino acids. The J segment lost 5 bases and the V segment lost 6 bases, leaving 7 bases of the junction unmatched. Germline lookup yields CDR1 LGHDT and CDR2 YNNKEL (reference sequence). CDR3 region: CASRSGTRGDTQYF. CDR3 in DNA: TGTGCCAGCAGGTCCGGGACTAGAGGAGATACGCAGTATTTT.